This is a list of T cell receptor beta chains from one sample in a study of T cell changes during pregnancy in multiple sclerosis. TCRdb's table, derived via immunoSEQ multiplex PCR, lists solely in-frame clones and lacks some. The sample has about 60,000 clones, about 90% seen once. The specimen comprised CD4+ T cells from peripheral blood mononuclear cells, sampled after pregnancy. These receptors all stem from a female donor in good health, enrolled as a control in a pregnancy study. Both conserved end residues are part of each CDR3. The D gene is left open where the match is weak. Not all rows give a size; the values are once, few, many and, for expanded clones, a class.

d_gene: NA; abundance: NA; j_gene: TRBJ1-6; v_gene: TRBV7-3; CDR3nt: TGTGCCAGCAGCGCGGGTCAACCTCACACGGGAGATTCACCCCTCCACTTT; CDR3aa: CASSAGQPHTGDSPLHF
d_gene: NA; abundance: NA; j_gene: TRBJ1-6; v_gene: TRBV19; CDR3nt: TGTGCCAGTAGTACCGACGGACTAGCAAATAATTCACCCCTCCACTTT; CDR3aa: CASSTDGLANNSPLHF
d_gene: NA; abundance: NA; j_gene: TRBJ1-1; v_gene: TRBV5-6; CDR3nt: TGTGCCAGCAGCTTGGACAACAGGAACACTGAAGCTTTCTTT; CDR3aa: CASSLDNRNTEAFF
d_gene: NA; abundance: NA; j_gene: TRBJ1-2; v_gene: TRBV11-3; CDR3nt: TGTGCCAGCAGCTTAGGCGGGAACTATGGCTACACCTTC; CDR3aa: CASSLGGNYGYTF
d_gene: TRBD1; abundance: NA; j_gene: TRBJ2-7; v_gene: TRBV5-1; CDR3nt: TGCGCCAGCAGCAGCCGGGACAGGGGCCGGGCCGCGGCCTACGAGCAGTACTTC; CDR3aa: CASSSRDRGRAAAYEQYF
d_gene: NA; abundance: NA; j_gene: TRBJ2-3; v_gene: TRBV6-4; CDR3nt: TGTGCCAGCAGTGACTCGGGCATTACAGATACGCAGTATTTT; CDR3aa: CASSDSGITDTQYF
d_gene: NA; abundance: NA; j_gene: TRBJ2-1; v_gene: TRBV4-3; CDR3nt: TGCGCCAGCAGCCAAGTCCAAGGACTAGGGGGCAATGAGCAGTTCTTC; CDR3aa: CASSQVQGLGGNEQFF
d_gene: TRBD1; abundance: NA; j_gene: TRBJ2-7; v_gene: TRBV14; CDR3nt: TGTGCCAGCAGCCAAGGCAGGGGGCTCTCCTACGAGCAGTACTTC; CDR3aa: CASSQGRGLSYEQYF
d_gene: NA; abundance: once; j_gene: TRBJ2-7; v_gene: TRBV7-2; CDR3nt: TGTGCCAGCAGCTACAGAGGGGGATCCTACGAGCAGTACTTC; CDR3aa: CASSYRGGSYEQYF
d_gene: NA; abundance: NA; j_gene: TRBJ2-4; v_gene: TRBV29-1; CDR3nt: TGCAGCGGGCACACCGGGAGAACCAAAAACATTCAGTACTTC; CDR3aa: CSGHTGRTKNIQYF
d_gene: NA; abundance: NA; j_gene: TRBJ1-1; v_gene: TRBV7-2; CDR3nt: TGTGCCAGCATCCTTGGGACCGGGACAGAAGCTTTCTTT; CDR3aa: CASILGTGTEAFF
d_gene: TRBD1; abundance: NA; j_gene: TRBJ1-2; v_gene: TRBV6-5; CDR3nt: TGTGCCAGCAGTTACCCCGGACAGGGTACGGGCGGCTACACCTTC; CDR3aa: CASSYPGQGTGGYTF
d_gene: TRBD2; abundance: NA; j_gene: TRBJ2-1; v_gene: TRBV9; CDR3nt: TGTGCCAGCAGCGGGAGTCCGGGACTAGCTTACAATGAGCAGTTCTTC; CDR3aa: CASSGSPGLAYNEQFF
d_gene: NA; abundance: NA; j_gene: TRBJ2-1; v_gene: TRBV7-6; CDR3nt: TGTGCCAGCAGCGTATCAGGGTTGGCGCAGTTCTTC; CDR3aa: CASSVSGLAQFF
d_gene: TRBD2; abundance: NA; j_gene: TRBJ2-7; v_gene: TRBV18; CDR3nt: TGTGCCAGCTCAATCGTGGAGCGGGGGAGCTCCTACGAGCAGTACTTC; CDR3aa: CASSIVERGSSYEQYF
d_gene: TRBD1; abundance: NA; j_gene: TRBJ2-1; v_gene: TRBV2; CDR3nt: TGTGCCAGCAGATCCGGGACAGGTACCTACAATGAGCAGTTCTTC; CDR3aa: CASRSGTGTYNEQFF
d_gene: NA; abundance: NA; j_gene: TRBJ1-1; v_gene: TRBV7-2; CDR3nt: TGTGCCAGCAGCTCTTTAACTGAAGCTTTCTTT; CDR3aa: CASSSLTEAFF
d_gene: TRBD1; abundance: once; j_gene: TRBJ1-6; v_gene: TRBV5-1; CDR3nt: TGCGCCAGCAGCGCAAAACAGGGGGCAAGTTCACCCCTCCACTTT; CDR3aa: CASSAKQGASSPLHF
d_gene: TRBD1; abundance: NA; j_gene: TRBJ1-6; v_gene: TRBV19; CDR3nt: TGTGCCAGTAGTCTTACCGGGACAGGGGGAATTTCACCCCTCCACTTT; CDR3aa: CASSLTGTGGISPLHF
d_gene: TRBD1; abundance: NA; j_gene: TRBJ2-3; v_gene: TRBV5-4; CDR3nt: TGTGCCAGCAGCTTCCGGGACAGGGGGACAGATACGCAGTATTTT; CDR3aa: CASSFRDRGTDTQYF
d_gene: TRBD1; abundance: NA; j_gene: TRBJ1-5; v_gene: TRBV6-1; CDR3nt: TGTGCCAGCAGTGACGACAGGGTAGGGAGTCAGCCCCAGCATTTT; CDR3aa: CASSDDRVGSQPQHF
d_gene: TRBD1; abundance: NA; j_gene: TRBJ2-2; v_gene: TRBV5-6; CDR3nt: TGTGCCAGCAGCTTCGGGACAGGGACGACCGGGGAGCTGTTTTTT; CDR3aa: CASSFGTGTTGELFF
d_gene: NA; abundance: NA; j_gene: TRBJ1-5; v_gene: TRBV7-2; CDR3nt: TGTGCCAGCAGCTGCACCGGACAGCTTTTTATTAGCAATCAGCCCCAGCATTTT; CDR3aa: CASSCTGQLFISNQPQHF
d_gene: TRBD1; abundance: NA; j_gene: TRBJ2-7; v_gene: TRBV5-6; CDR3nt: TGTGCCAGCAGACCTACCGGGACAGGGTTTTACGAGCAGTACTTC; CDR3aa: CASRPTGTGFYEQYF
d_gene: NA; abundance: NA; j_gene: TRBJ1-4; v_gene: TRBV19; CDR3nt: TGTGCCAGTAGTCGGGACCTCAGGGGTGAAAAACTGTTTTTT; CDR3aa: CASSRDLRGEKLFF
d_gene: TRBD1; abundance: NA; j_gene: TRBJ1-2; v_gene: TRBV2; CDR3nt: TGTGCCAGCAGTGAATCTGACAGGGAGTGGACCTACACCTTC; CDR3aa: CASSESDREWTYTF
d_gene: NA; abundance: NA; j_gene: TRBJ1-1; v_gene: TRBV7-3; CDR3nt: TGTGCCAGCGCTGACAGTGTGAACACTGAAGCTTTCTTT; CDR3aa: CASADSVNTEAFF
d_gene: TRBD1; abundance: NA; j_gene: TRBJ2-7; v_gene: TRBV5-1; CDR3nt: TGCGCCAGCACATTCACCGCCGGGACAGGGGTCCACGAGCAGTACTTC; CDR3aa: CASTFTAGTGVHEQYF
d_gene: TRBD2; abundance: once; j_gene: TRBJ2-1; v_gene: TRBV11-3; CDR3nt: TGTGCCAGCAGCCACCTCGGGGGGACCTCCTACAATGAGCAGTTCTTC; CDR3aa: CASSHLGGTSYNEQFF
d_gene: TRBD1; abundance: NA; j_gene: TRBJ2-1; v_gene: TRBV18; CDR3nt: TGTGCCAGCTCACGACAGGGTAGGTCCTACAATGAGCAGTTCTTC; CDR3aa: CASSRQGRSYNEQFF
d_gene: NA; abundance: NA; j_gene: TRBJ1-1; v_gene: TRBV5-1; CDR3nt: TGCGCCAGCAGCTTCGGACCCCTTAGGGCGGGTTTTGAAGCTTTCTTT; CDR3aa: CASSFGPLRAGFEAFF
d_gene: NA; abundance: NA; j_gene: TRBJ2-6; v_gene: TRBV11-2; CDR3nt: TGTGCCAGCAGCCCCCAGGCCAACGTCCTGACTTTC; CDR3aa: CASSPQANVLTF
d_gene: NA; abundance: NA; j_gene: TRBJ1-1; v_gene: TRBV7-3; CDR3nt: TGTGCCAGCAGCCAGGGGTGGAACACTGAAGCTTTCTTT; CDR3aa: CASSQGWNTEAFF
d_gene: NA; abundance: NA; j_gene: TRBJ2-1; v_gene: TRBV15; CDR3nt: TGTGCCACCAGCAGAGATCTAAGCGATGAGCGGTTCTTC; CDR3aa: CATSRDLSDERFF
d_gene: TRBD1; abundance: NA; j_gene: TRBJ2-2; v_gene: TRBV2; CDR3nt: TGTGCCAGCAGTGAGTCAGGACAGGGGGCCCCCACCGGGGAGCTGTTTTTT; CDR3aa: CASSESGQGAPTGELFF
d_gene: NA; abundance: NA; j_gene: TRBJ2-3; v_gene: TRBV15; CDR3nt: TGTGCCACCAGCAGAGCCCAGCGGGATACGCAGTATTTT; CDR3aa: CATSRAQRDTQYF
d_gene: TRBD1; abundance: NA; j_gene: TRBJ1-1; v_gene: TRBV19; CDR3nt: TGTGCCAGTAGTCGGCAGGGGGCCGGGAGTAGCACTGAAGCTTTCTTT; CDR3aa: CASSRQGAGSSTEAFF
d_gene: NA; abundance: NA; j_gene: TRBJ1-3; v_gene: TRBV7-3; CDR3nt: TGTGCCAGCAGCTTATCGGGTGGAAACACCATATATTTT; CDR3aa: CASSLSGGNTIYF
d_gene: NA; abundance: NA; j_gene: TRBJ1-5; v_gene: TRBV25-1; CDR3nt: TGTGCCAGCGGGAGGGGCCTTCAGCCCCAGCATTTT; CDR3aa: CASGRGLQPQHF
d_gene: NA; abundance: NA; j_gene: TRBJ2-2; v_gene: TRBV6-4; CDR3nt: TGTGCCAGCAGTGTCAACAGGGACACCGGGGAGCTGTTTTTT; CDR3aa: CASSVNRDTGELFF
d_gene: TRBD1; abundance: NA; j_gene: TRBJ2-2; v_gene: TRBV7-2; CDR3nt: TGTGCCAGCAGCGTCCGGGACAGCAACACCGGGGAGCTGTTTTTT; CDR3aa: CASSVRDSNTGELFF
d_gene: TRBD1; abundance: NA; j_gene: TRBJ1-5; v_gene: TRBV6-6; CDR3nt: TGTGCCAGCAGTACACGATCACAGGGGGCGGCTCAGCCCCAGCATTTT; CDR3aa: CASSTRSQGAAQPQHF
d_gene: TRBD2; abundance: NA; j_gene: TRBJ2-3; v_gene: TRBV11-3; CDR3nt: TGTGCCAGCAGCTCGAGACTAGCGGGGGGGAAAAATACGCAGTATTTT; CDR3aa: CASSSRLAGGKNTQYF
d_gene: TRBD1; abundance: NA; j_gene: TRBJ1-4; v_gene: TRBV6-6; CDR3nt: TGTGCCAGCAGCCAAGGGACAGGGGGCGTTGGAGAAAAACTGTTTTTT; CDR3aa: CASSQGTGGVGEKLFF
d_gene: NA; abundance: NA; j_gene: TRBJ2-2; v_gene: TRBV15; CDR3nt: TGTGCCACCAGCAGAGTCCGGGGGACCGGGGAGCTGTTTTTT; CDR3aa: CATSRVRGTGELFF
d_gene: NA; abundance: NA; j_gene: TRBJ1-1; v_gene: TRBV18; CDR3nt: TGTGCCAGCTCACCGTCAAATTCCGGGAACACTGAAGCTTTCTTT; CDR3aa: CASSPSNSGNTEAFF
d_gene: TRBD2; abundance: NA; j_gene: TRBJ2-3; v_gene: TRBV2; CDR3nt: TGTGCCAGCAGTGAACTGCGGGGGGGGGTAGATACGCAGTATTTT; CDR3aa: CASSELRGGVDTQYF